This entry lists 28 T cell receptor beta chains sequenced from one sample in a study of cytomegalovirus exposure and HLA in healthy donors. PCR primers comprised 60 Vbeta and 13 Jbeta primers. The table came from immunoSEQ multiplex PCR; TCRdb's copy has only in-frame clones and leaves some out. Of 160,000 or so clones listed, around 69% are singletons. Sequencing was done on a sample of PBMCs. The receptor set was obtained from a man aged 60-69 years in good health and CMV-seronegative.

The gene calls are TRBV11-2 and TRBJ1-1; D is unclear. This CDR3 has 14 amino acids. Germline assignment: CDR1 SGHAT and CDR2 FQNNGV. The V end lost 1 base, the J end lost 1 base, and 7 bases lay between the germline ends. In nucleotides, the CDR3 is TGTGCCAGCAGCTTAGCCTGGAGGAACACTGAAGCTTTCTTT. Protein product: CASSLAWRNTEAFF. Drawing the rest from reference TRBV11-2 and TRBJ1-1, the complete variable domain is EAGVAQSPRYKIIEKRQSVAFWCNPISGHATLYWYQQILGQGPKLLIQFQNNGVVDDSQLPKDRFSAERLKGVDSTLKIQPAKLEDSAVYLCASSLAWRNTEAFFGQGTRLTVV.

The chain is built from TRBV7-9 and TRBJ2-3; D not resolved. Per germline, CDR1 SEHNR and CDR2 FQNEAQ (reference sequence). This CDR3 spans 13 amino acids. Trimming left V 5 bases short and J 4 bases short, with 10 bases between. As DNA, the CDR3 is TGTGCCAGCAGCCTTTCCTTAGCAGATACGCAGTATTTT. Encoded protein: CASSLSLADTQYF.

V and J are TRBV6-1 and TRBJ2-5; TRBD1 is a possible D gene (5 bases). CDR1 and CDR2 (germline): MNHNS, SASEGT. The CDR3 is 13 residues long. The V end was cut by 4 bases, the J end by 5 bases, with 11 bases between. In DNA, the CDR3 is TGTGCCAGCAGTGTAGGGGTTGTGGAGACCCAGTACTTC. This encodes CASSVGVVETQYF.

The chain couples TRBV7-2 to TRBJ2-7; 8 bases are a match to TRBD2. V shed 0 bases, J shed 5 bases, and the junction held 0 bases outside the gene matches. The CDR3 has 13 amino acids. Germline V gene data show CDR1 as SGHTA and CDR2 as FQGNSA. The CDR3 sequence: CASSLASGDEQYF. CDR3 DNA sequence: TGTGCCAGCAGCTTAGCTAGCGGGGACGAGCAGTACTTC.

The chain couples TRBV7-2 to TRBJ2-4; a weak D match, TRBD2 (6 bases). Germline loops: CDR1 SGHTA, CDR2 FQGNSA. Between the trimmed V and J ends, which lost 0 bases and 7 bases, there was a span of 13 bases. The CDR3 loop spans 15 amino acids. CDR3 sequence: CASSLAGLAQNIQYF. The CDR3 bases are TGTGCCAGCAGCTTAGCCGGCCTAGCGCAGAACATTCAGTACTTC. Based on the CDR3 plus reference TRBV7-2 and TRBJ2-4, the full variable domain is GAGVSQSPSNKVTEKGKDVELRCDPISGHTALYWYRQSLGQGLEFLIYFQGNSAPDKSGLPSDRFSAERTGGSVSTLTIQRTQQEDSAVYLCASSLAGLAQNIQYFGAGTRLSVL.

The V gene is TRBV5-6, the J gene TRBJ2-5; 12 bases align to TRBD2. Germline V CDR1 and CDR2: SGHDT, YYEEEE. There are 15 residues in the CDR3. The J segment lost 4 bases and the V segment lost 4 bases, leaving 5 bases of the junction unmatched. As DNA, the CDR3 is TGTGCCAGCAGCCGGCGGACTAGCGGGACAGAGACCCAGTACTTC. Its translation: CASSRRTSGTETQYF.

The chain employs TRBV7-3 and TRBJ1-1; D not certain. V was clipped by 2 bases and J by 5 bases, with 9 bases between them. Germline loops: CDR1 SGHTA, CDR2 FQGTGA. This CDR3 spans 13 amino acids. CDR3 residues: CASSLERETEAFF. Written as DNA, the CDR3 is TGTGCCAGCAGCTTAGAACGGGAGACTGAAGCTTTCTTT.

The chain has TRBV5-4 and TRBJ1-4, with D possibly TRBD1 on 5 matching bases. The CDR3 length is 15 residues. From germline, CDR1 is SGHNT and CDR2 YYREEE (reference sequence). V dropped 0 bases and J dropped 6 bases, with 12 bases sitting between them. The CDR3 reads CASSLGGTSYEKLFF. CDR3 nucleotide sequence: TGTGCCAGCAGCTTGGGCGGGACGTCATATGAAAAACTGTTTTTT.

The gene calls are TRBV29-1 and TRBJ2-7; D is possibly TRBD1 (8 bases). There are 14 residues in the CDR3. V dropped 6 bases and J dropped 9 bases, with 24 bases sitting between them. Germline CDR1 SQVTM, CDR2 ANQGSEA. DNA of the CDR3: TGCAGCGTCGGGGACAGGTTCCCAACGGGGGGGCAGTACTTC. Protein product: CSVGDRFPTGGQYF.

V gene TRBV9 combines with J gene TRBJ2-6, with D tentatively TRBD1 (6 bases). This CDR3 spans 20 amino acids. V was shortened by 4 bases and J by 4 bases, with 27 bases between the two germline ends. Looked up from germline, CDR1 is SGDLS and CDR2 is YYNGEE. In DNA, the CDR3 is TGTGCCAGCAGCACCAGAGGTGGACAGCCCCTGGATGCCGGGGCCAACGTCCTGACTTTC. This translates into CASSTRGGQPLDAGANVLTF.

Only a few counts were recorded for this clone. The chain is built from TRBV19 and TRBJ1-1; tentative D call: TRBD1 (5 bases). This CDR3 has 14 amino acids. Germline values: CDR1 LNHDA, CDR2 SQIVND (reference sequence). Trimming pared 3 bases from V and 5 bases from J, leaving 13 bases between. For the CDR3, the DNA is TGTGCCAGTAGTATTCAAGAGGGGAGGACTGAAGCTTTCTTT. Its protein is CASSIQEGRTEAFF.

The chain joins TRBV28 to TRBJ1-2; TRBD1 might be the D (5 bases). Germline CDR1 reads MDHEN; CDR2 reads SYDVKM. Trimming shortened V by 3 bases and J by 7 bases, and 15 bases separated the two germline ends. The CDR3 is 14 residues long. The CDR3 nucleotides are TGTGCCAGCAGTTTGGGGCAGGTCAGGGCTGGCTACACCTTC. It translates to CASSLGQVRAGYTF.

The sample holds one count of this clone. The V call is TRBV11-1, the J call TRBJ2-7; 9 bases map to TRBD2. After removal of 1 base from V and 5 bases from J, the junction contained 3 bases not matched to a gene. CDR1 SGHAT and CDR2 FQDESV come from the germline V gene (reference sequence). The CDR3 runs to 14 residues. CDR3 bases: TGTGCCAGCAGCTTAGGCGGGGGGGAAAACGAGCAGTACTTC. Residues: CASSLGGGENEQYF.

This clone appeared once. This chain connects TRBV30 to TRBJ2-1; 11 nucleotides agree with TRBD1. The germline V gene encodes CDR1 GTSNPN and CDR2 SVGIG (reference sequence). The CDR3 spans 16 residues. V lost 4 bases and J lost 3; bases outside the gene matches: 8. In nucleotides, the CDR3 is TGTGCCTGGAACCCGTGGGACAGGGGGAACTACAATGAGCAGTTCTTC. This sequence encodes CAWNPWDRGNYNEQFF.

The rearrangement uses TRBV19 and TRBJ1-5; the D is unclear. Per germline, CDR1 LNHDA and CDR2 SQIVND (reference sequence). CDR3 length: 13 amino acids. V lost 6 bases, J lost 1 base, and 7 bases lay in between. The CDR3 region has the DNA TGTGCCAGTAGGAATCGGAGCAATCAGCCCCAGCATTTT. Amino acid sequence: CASRNRSNQPQHF.

V gene TRBV18 combines with J gene TRBJ2-5; a weak D match, TRBD1 (6 bases). V lost 6 bases to trimming and J lost 3 bases, with 17 bases between them. Germline CDR1 and CDR2: KGHSH and LQKENI. CDR3 length equals 15 residues. The CDR3 DNA reads TGTGCCAGCTCCCCCGCGTCAGGGGCTAAAGAGACCCAGTACTTC. It translates to CASSPASGAKETQYF.

The chain couples TRBV6-6 to TRBJ2-4; 7 bases are a match to TRBD1. Germline CDR1 MNHNY, CDR2 SVGAGI (reference sequence). This CDR3 is 16 amino acids long. V lost 4 bases and J lost 3; bases outside the gene matches: 9. This CDR3 is CASSSGQVIVKNIQYF. DNA of the CDR3: TGTGCCAGCAGTTCAGGACAGGTTATAGTCAAAAACATTCAGTACTTC.

J is TRBJ2-7 and V is TRBV5-1; 9 nucleotides match TRBD2. The CDR3 covers 16 residues. Trimming at V came to 3 bases and at J to 7 bases, leaving 14 bases not matched to a gene. Germline loops: CDR1 SGHRS, CDR2 YFSETQ. The CDR3: CASSSSSGGPENEQYF. The CDR3 region has the DNA TGCGCCAGCAGCTCATCGAGCGGGGGGCCCGAAAATGAGCAGTACTTC.

The J gene is TRBJ2-7, the V gene TRBV2; possible D gene TRBD2, 6 bases. The germline gives CDR1 SNHLY, CDR2 FYNNEI. This CDR3 comprises 14 residues. Trimming cost V 6 bases and J 2 bases, with 14 bases left between them. The CDR3 loop reads CASRVGLITYEQYF. CDR3 bases: TGTGCCAGCAGAGTGGGACTGATAACCTACGAGCAGTACTTC.

V usage is TRBV4-2 and J usage is TRBJ2-1; 11 nucleotides line up with TRBD2. This CDR3 has 17 residues. Germline assignment: CDR1 LGHNA and CDR2 YNFKEQ. With V trimmed by 0 bases and J by 7 bases, 8 bases remained unmatched. CDR3 bases: TGTGCCAGCAGCCAAGATCCGACGGCTAGCGGGGGGAATGAGCAGTTCTTC. Its protein is CASSQDPTASGGNEQFF.

This clone was recorded only once. The chain joins TRBV11-2 to TRBJ1-2; D is perhaps TRBD1 (5 bases). Looked up from germline, CDR1 is SGHAT and CDR2 is FQNNGV. V lost 5 bases, J lost 3 bases, and 10 bases lay in between. The CDR3 runs to 13 residues. The CDR3 sequence: CASSQDTHYGYTF. The CDR3, as DNA: TGTGCCAGCAGCCAGGACACCCACTATGGCTACACCTTC.

The rearrangement joins TRBV4-3 to TRBJ1-2, with D maybe TRBD1 (6 bases). Per the germline V gene, CDR1 is LGHNA and CDR2 is YSLEER. This CDR3 is built from 16 residues. Trimming left V 3 bases short and J 0 bases short, with 14 bases between. CDR3 sequence: CASSQQTGQANYGYTF. CDR3 DNA: TGCGCCAGCAGCCAGCAAACAGGGCAAGCTAACTATGGCTACACCTTC.

The V gene is TRBV19, the J gene TRBJ1-1; D not certain. The V end was cut by 6 bases, the J end by 6 bases, with 14 bases between. CDR1 is LNHDA and CDR2 is SQIVND in the germline V gene (reference sequence). There are 13 residues in the CDR3. This CDR3 is CASRRSGLPEAFF. The CDR3 nucleotides are TGTGCCAGTAGGCGATCAGGACTCCCTGAAGCTTTCTTT. Full variable domain (outside the CDR3, taken from reference TRBV19 and TRBJ1-1): DGGITQSPKYLFRKEGQNVTLSCEQNLNHDAMYWYRQDPGQGLRLIYYSQIVNDFQKGDIAEGYSVSREKKESFPLTVTSAQKNPTAFYLCASRRSGLPEAFFGQGTRLTVV.

The gene calls are TRBV28 and TRBJ2-5; the match to TRBD1 covers 7 bases. The CDR3 totals 13 residues. V dropped 6 bases and J dropped 3; count of bases not matched to a gene: 4. Germline V gene lookup returns CDR1 MDHEN and CDR2 SYDVKM. In DNA, the CDR3 is TGTGCCAGCAGGGGGACAGCGAAAGAGACCCAGTACTTC. Protein product: CASRGTAKETQYF. Supplemented by reference TRBV28 and TRBJ2-5, the full variable domain reads DVKVTQSSRYLVKRTGEKVFLECVQDMDHENMFWYRQDPGLGLRLIYFSYDVKMKEKGDIPEGYSVSREKKERFSLILESASTNQTSMYLCASRGTAKETQYFGPGTRLLVL.

This clone has just one count. The chain has TRBV5-1 and TRBJ2-2, with D unclear. Per germline, CDR1 SGHRS and CDR2 YFSETQ. The V end lost 4 bases, the J end lost 5 bases, and 6 bases lay between the germline ends. The CDR3 is 12 amino acids. The CDR3 reads CASSEPTGELFF. CDR3 coding DNA: TGCGCCAGCAGCGAGCCAACCGGGGAGCTGTTTTTT. Full variable domain (rest looked up from reference TRBV5-1 and TRBJ2-2): KAGVTQTPRYLIKTRGQQVTLSCSPISGHRSVSWYQQTPGQGLQFLFEYFSETQRNKGNFPGRFSGRQFSNSRSEMNVSTLELGDSALYLCASSEPTGELFFGEGSRLTVL.

The chain employs TRBV19 and TRBJ2-5; no clear D. V lost 5 bases and J 4 bases, leaving 14 bases between the germline ends. CDR1 is LNHDA, CDR2 SQIVND, per germline (reference sequence). The CDR3 loop spans 14 amino acids. DNA for the CDR3: TGTGCCAGTAGTGCCTCCCTACAGAGAGAGACCCAGTACTTC. The encoded protein is CASSASLQRETQYF.

V and J are TRBV6-1 and TRBJ1-5, with TRBD1 identical over 8 bases. J was trimmed by 6 bases and V by 6 bases; bases with no gene match: 1. Germline CDR1 is MNHNS and CDR2 is SASEGT. There are 12 residues in the CDR3. CDR3 bases: TGTGCCAGCAGCAGGGGGCCTCAGCCCCAGCATTTT. Protein: CASSRGPQPQHF.

The chain employs TRBV19 and TRBJ2-2; tentatively, D is TRBD1 (6 bases). The CDR3 runs 16 residues. The germline V gene encodes CDR1 LNHDA and CDR2 SQIVND (reference sequence). V was trimmed by 7 bases and J by 1 base, leaving 16 bases between them. For the CDR3, the DNA is TGTGCCAGTACCGACGGGACACTACTGAACACCGGGGAGCTGTTTTTT. This codes for CASTDGTLLNTGELFF.